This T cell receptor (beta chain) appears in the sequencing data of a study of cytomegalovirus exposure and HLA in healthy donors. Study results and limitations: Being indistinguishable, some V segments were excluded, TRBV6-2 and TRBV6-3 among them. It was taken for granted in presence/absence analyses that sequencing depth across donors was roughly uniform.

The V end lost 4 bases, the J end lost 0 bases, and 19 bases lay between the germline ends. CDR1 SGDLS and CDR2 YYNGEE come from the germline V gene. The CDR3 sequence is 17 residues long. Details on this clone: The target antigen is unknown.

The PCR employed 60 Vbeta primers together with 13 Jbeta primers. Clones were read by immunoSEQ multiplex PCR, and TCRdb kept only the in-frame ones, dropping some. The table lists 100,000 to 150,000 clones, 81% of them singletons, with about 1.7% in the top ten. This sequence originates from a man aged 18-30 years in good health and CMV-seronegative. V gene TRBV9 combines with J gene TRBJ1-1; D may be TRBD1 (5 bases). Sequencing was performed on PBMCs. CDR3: CASSPIPGEYLNTEAFF. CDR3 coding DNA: TGTGCCAGCAGCCCTATTCCGGGGGAGTACCTGAACACTGAAGCTTTCTTT.